These T cell receptor beta chains were read from a single sample in a study of beta chain features in type 1 diabetes. Some clones are missing from TCRdb's copy, which holds only in-frame ones; the method was immunoSEQ multiplex PCR. The sample has nearly 350,000 clones; around 8% are singletons. The sequenced sample was central memory CD4+ T cells from blood. The origin of the receptors is a young woman in good health. CDR3s include the opening cysteine and the closing phenylalanine or tryptophan. A D gene is named only where the DNA matches it firmly. The listing skips clone size in some rows; elsewhere it reads once, few, many or a size class.

TRBD1,TRBJ1-5,.,TRBV28,TGTGCCAGCAGTCCGGGGACAGGTTGGGGCAAGCCCCAGCATTTT,CASSPGTGWGKPQHF
.,TRBJ2-7,few,TRBV27,TGTGCCAGCAGTTTATCTCCCCGGGCCTCCTACGAGCAGTACTTC,CASSLSPRASYEQYF
TRBD1,TRBJ1-4,.,TRBV7-9,TGTGCCAGCAGCCGGGGACAGGGAGGCGAAAAACTGTTTTTT,CASSRGQGGEKLFF
TRBD2,TRBJ2-1,.,TRBV2,TGTGCCAGCAGGGGGACTAGCGGCAATGAGCAGTTCTTC,CASRGTSGNEQFF
TRBD1,TRBJ2-5,few,TRBV7-2,TGTGCCAGCAGCTCTGGACAGGGGGAGACCCAGTACTTC,CASSSGQGETQYF
TRBD2,TRBJ2-1,.,TRBV7-8,TGTGCCAGCAGCTTACTTCTCGTGGCGGGAGCCAATGAGCAGTTCTTC,CASSLLLVAGANEQFF
.,TRBJ2-1,.,TRBV5-1,TGCGCCAGCAGCTCGACTAGAGGGGGATACAATGAGCAGTTCTTC,CASSSTRGGYNEQFF
.,TRBJ2-1,.,TRBV5-4,TGTGCCAGCAGCTTGAGTGGCAGCCCCTACAATGAGCAGTTCTTC,CASSLSGSPYNEQFF
.,TRBJ2-3,.,TRBV27,TGTGCCAGCAGTTTACAGGGGGGTTACACAGATACGCAGTATTTT,CASSLQGGYTDTQYF
TRBD1,TRBJ1-5,.,TRBV19,TGTGCCAGTAGTATCGTCGGGACAGGAAGCCAGCCCCAGCATTTT,CASSIVGTGSQPQHF
TRBD2,TRBJ2-1,.,TRBV11-2,TGTGCCAGCAGCCCTGGGGGAGCGGGAGGGGGCAATGAGCAGTTCTTC,CASSPGGAGGGNEQFF
.,TRBJ2-1,many,TRBV18,TGTGCCAGCTCACCACCAGGTTACGCCAATGAGCAGTTCTTC,CASSPPGYANEQFF
.,TRBJ2-2,few,TRBV9,TGTGCCAGCGGCGGGGGCTCCGGGGAGCTGTTTTTT,CASGGGSGELFF
TRBD2,TRBJ2-1,few,TRBV5-6,TGTGCCAGCAGCGTCGGACTAGCGACACCCAATGAGCAGTTCTTC,CASSVGLATPNEQFF
.,TRBJ1-4,few,TRBV5-1,TGCGCCAGCAGCTTGGGTACAGGGCGAAATGAAAAACTGTTTTTT,CASSLGTGRNEKLFF
TRBD2,TRBJ2-6,few,TRBV6-5,TGTGCCACCCAAACGGGAGGTGGGGCCAACGTCCTGACTTTC,CATQTGGGANVLTF
.,TRBJ2-5,many,TRBV11-2,TGTGCCAGCAGCTTAGGTCTACCAGAGACCCAGTACTTC,CASSLGLPETQYF